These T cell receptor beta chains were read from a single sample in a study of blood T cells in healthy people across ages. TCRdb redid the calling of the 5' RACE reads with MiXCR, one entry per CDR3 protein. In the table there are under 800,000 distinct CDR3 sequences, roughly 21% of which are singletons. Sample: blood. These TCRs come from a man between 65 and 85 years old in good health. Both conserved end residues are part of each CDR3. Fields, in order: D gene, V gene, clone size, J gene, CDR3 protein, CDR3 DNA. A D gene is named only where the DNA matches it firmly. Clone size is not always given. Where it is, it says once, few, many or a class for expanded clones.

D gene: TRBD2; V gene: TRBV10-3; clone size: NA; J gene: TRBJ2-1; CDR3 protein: CAIRRLAGAYNEQFF; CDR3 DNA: TGTGCCATCAGAAGACTAGCGGGAGCTTACAATGAGCAGTTCTTC
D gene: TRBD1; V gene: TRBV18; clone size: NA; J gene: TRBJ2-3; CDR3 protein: CASSPPGGSVSTDTQYF; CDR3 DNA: TGTGCCAGCTCACCTCCAGGGGGCTCGGTGAGCACAGATACGCAGTATTTT
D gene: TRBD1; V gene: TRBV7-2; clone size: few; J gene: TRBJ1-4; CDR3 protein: CASSRTAGQGSEKLFF; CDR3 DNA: TGTGCCAGCAGCAGAACAGCGGGACAGGGAAGTGAAAAACTGTTTTTT
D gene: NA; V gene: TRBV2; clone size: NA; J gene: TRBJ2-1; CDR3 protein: CASRHDPTGWQFF; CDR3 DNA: TGTGCCAGCAGACACGACCCGACGGGCTGGCAGTTCTTC
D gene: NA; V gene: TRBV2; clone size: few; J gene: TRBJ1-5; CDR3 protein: CASRGLWQGDNQPQHF; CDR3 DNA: TGTGCCAGCAGGGGCTTGTGGCAGGGAGACAATCAGCCCCAGCATTTT
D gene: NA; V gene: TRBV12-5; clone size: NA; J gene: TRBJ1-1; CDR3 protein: CASGRDSMNTEAFF; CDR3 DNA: TGTGCTAGTGGCAGAGACAGCATGAACACTGAAGCTTTCTTT
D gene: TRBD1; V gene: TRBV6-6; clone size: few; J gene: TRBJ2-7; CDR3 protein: CASGDRAESYEQYF; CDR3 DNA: TGTGCCAGCGGAGACAGGGCCGAGTCCTACGAGCAGTACTTC
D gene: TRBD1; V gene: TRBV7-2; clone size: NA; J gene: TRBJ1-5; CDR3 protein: CASSFGTGELQPQHF; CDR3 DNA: TGTGCCAGCAGCTTCGGGACAGGGGAATTACAGCCCCAGCATTTT
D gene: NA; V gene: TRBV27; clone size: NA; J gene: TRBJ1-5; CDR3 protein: CASSLYRGNQPQHF; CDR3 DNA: TGTGCCAGCAGTTTATATAGGGGCAATCAGCCCCAGCATTTT
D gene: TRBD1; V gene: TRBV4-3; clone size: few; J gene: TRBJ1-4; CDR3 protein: CASSPDRGLLSEKLSF; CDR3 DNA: TGCGCCAGCAGCCCTGACAGGGGTTTACTTAGTGAAAAACTGTCTTTT
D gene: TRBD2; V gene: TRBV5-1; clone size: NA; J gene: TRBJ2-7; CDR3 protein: CAGRRTSGYSYEQYF; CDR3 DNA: TGCGCCGGCAGGCGGACTAGCGGGTACTCCTACGAGCAGTACTTC
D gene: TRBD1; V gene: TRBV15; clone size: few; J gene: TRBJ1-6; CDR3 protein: CATSGDRVSPLHF; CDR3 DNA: TGTGCCACCAGCGGAGACAGGGTCTCACCCCTCCACTTT
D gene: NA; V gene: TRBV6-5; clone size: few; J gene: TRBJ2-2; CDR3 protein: CASLKGGNTGELFF; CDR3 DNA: TGTGCCAGTTTAAAAGGGGGGAACACCGGGGAGCTGTTTTTT
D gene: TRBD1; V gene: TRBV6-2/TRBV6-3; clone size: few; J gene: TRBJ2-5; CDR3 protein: CASSYWEDRGDEKTQYF; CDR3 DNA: TGTGCCAGCAGTTATTGGGAAGACAGGGGGGACGAGAAGACCCAGTACTTC
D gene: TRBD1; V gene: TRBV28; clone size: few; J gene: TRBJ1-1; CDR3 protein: CASSTTGVGTEAFF; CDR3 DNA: TGTGCCAGCAGTACGACAGGGGTGGGGACTGAAGCTTTCTTT
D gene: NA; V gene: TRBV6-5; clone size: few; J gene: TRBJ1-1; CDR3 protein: CAGISRAGNTEAFF; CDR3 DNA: TGTGCCGGCATTTCCAGGGCCGGGAACACTGAAGCTTTCTTT
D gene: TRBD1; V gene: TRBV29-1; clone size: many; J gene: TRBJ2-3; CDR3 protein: CSVEGTGLDTQYF; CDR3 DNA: TGCAGCGTTGAAGGGACAGGGTTAGATACGCAGTATTTT
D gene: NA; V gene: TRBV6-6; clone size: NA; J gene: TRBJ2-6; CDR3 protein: CASSLTDPTGANVLTF; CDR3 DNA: TGTGCCAGCAGTTTGACCGACCCTACTGGGGCTAACGTCCTGACTTTC
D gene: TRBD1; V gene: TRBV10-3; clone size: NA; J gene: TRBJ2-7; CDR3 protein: CAISEGTGGSYEQYF; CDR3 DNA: TGTGCCATCAGTGAAGGGACAGGGGGCTCCTACGAGCAGTACTTC
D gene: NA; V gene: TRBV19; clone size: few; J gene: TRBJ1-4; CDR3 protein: CASSLDSTTNEKLFF; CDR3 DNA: TGTGCCAGTAGCCTCGACTCAACAACTAATGAAAAACTGTTTTTT
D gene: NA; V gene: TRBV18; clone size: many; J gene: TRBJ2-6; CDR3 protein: CASSPQIDTSSGANVLTF; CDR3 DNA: TGTGCCAGCTCACCACAAATCGACACAAGCTCTGGGGCCAACGTCCTGACTTTC
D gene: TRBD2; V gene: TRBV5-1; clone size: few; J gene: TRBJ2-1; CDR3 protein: CASSLARGGVTYNEQFF; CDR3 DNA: TGCGCCAGCAGCTTGGCACGTGGGGGGGTCACCTACAATGAGCAGTTCTTC
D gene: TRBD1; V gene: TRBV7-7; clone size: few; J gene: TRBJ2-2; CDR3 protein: CASSRTGTGVGELFF; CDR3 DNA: TGTGCTAGCAGCCGGACCGGGACAGGGGTTGGGGAGCTGTTTTTT
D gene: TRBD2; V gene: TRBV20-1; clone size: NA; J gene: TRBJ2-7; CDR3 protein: CSARKRGHLDEQYF; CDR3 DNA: TGCAGTGCTAGAAAGCGGGGCCACCTGGACGAGCAGTACTTC
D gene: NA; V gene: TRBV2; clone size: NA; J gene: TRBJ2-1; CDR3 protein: CASMLDTKSDEQFF; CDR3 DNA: TGTGCCAGCATGCTCGATACTAAGAGCGATGAGCAGTTCTTC
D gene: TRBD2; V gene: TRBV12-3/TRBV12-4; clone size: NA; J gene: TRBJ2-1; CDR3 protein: CASSSTSGSRYNEQFF; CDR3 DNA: TGTGCCAGCAGCTCAACTAGCGGGAGTAGGTACAATGAGCAGTTCTTC
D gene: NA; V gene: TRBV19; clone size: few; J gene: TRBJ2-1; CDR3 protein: CASRTPRGSYNEQFF; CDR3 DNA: TGTGCCAGTAGGACCCCGCGGGGCTCCTACAATGAGCAGTTCTTC
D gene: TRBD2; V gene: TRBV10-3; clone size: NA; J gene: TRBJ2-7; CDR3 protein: CAISGTSGNYEQYF; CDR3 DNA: TGTGCCATCAGTGGGACTAGCGGGAACTACGAGCAGTACTTC
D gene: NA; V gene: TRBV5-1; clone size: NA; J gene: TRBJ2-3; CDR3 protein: CASSLEGGRSTDTQYF; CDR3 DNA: TGCGCCAGCAGCTTGGAGGGGGGGCGATCCACAGATACGCAGTATTTT
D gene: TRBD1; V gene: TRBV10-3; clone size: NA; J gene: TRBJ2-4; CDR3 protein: CAISEVTGGGKNIQYF; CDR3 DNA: TGTGCCATCAGTGAGGTGACAGGGGGGGGCAAAAACATTCAGTACTTC